This TCR beta chain was identified in a study of radiotherapy plus CTLA-4 blockade in lung cancer. Across the study: Among all patients, roughly 19% showed objective responses, while about 31% had disease control.

Clones were sequenced by immunoSEQ multiplex PCR, and TCRdb holds only the in-frame ones, with some missing. The sample lists around 20,000 clones, 86% occurring once. The TCR was taken from a human donor with non-small cell lung cancer whose response to radiotherapy plus ipilimumab could not be evaluated. The sequencing used peripheral blood, collected from a patient treated with radiotherapy plus ipilimumab.

The CDR3 region is CSSRTNQPQHF. In nucleotides, the CDR3 is TGCAGCTCCAGAACGAATCAGCCCCAGCATTTT. The chain couples TRBV29-1 to TRBJ1-5; D remains unclear. Looked up from germline, CDR1 is SQVTM and CDR2 is ANQGSEA. There are 11 residues in the CDR3. The V end was cut by 8 bases, the J end by 4 bases, with 9 bases between.